This T cell receptor beta chain was observed in a study of blood T cell repertoires in COVID-19. Whole-study context: COVID-19 samples, acute and convalescent, were from the United States, Italy and Spain. Nucleic acid was either cDNA or gDNA, and it came from T cells, B-cell-depleted T cells, or PBMCs.

Enrolled during active infection, Seattle patients were then followed longitudinally. J lost 9 bases, V lost 3 bases, and 4 bases had no gene match. There are 13 residues in the CDR3. In the original analysis: It was from reference gene primer amplification that nucleated cell counts were estimated. Generated by immunoSEQ multiplex PCR, the TCRdb table keeps only in-frame clones and is missing some. D and trimming come from the DNA, and the V and J calls and clone size come from that table. The sample has some 270,000 clones; around 90% are singletons. The sequencing input was peripheral blood. This TCR derives from a woman in her fifties or sixties with COVID-19, enrolled during active disease. The chain employs TRBV12-3 or TRBV12-4 and TRBJ1-4; TRBD1 matches at 7 bases. The CDR3 DNA sequence: TGTGCCAGCAGTTTTTCGACAGGGCAAAAACTGTTTTTT. Its translation: CASSFSTGQKLFF.